Listed below are T cell receptor beta chains from one sample, sequenced in a study of cytotoxic CD8 clonotypes in ibrutinib-treated CLL. Clones were read by immunoSEQ multiplex PCR, and TCRdb kept only the in-frame ones, dropping some. In the table there are a few hundred thousand clones, about 80% of which are singletons. Sample: PBMCs, taken before ibrutinib treatment. The source of these receptors is a human donor with chronic lymphocytic leukemia. The CDR3 runs from the conserved cysteine through the conserved F or W. Each record gives: V gene, J gene, CDR3 length, clone size, D gene, CDR3 DNA, CDR3 protein. A D gene is named only where the DNA matches it firmly. Clone size is given for some rows only: seen once, a few or many times, or a class if the clone is expanded.

V gene: TRBV10-1; J gene: TRBJ1-5; CDR3 length: 13; clone size: NA; D gene: NA; CDR3 DNA: TGCGCCAGCAGCCCCGGGGTGGATCAGCCCCAGCATTTT; CDR3 protein: CASSPGVDQPQHF
V gene: TRBV9; J gene: TRBJ2-1; CDR3 length: 17; clone size: NA; D gene: TRBD2; CDR3 DNA: TGTGCCAGCAGCGTAGATCCGGGTGAGCGGGGGCGCAATGAGCAGTTCTTC; CDR3 protein: CASSVDPGERGRNEQFF
V gene: TRBV9; J gene: TRBJ2-7; CDR3 length: 16; clone size: once; D gene: NA; CDR3 DNA: TGTGCCAGCAGCGATAGAACAGGGATAAAAGCCTACGAGCAGTACTTC; CDR3 protein: CASSDRTGIKAYEQYF
V gene: TRBV7-2; J gene: TRBJ2-1; CDR3 length: 18; clone size: NA; D gene: TRBD2; CDR3 DNA: TGTGCCAGCAGCTTATACGCTAGCGGGAGACGGTCCGGCAATGAGCAGTTCTTC; CDR3 protein: CASSLYASGRRSGNEQFF
V gene: TRBV4-1; J gene: TRBJ1-2; CDR3 length: 15; clone size: NA; D gene: NA; CDR3 DNA: TGCGCCAGCAGCCAAGCCACCGTACAGATCTATGGCTACACCTTC; CDR3 protein: CASSQATVQIYGYTF
V gene: TRBV30; J gene: TRBJ1-2; CDR3 length: 13; clone size: once; D gene: NA; CDR3 DNA: TGTGCCTGGAGTCCCCTCCAGAACTATGGCTACACCTTC; CDR3 protein: CAWSPLQNYGYTF
V gene: TRBV5-1; J gene: TRBJ2-3; CDR3 length: 15; clone size: NA; D gene: NA; CDR3 DNA: TGCGCCAGCAGCCCGTGGGGGGGCAGCACAGATACGCAGTATTTT; CDR3 protein: CASSPWGGSTDTQYF
V gene: TRBV11-2; J gene: TRBJ2-2; CDR3 length: 14; clone size: few; D gene: NA; CDR3 DNA: TGTGCCAGCAGCTTCGACGGGAACACCGGGGAGCTGTTTTTT; CDR3 protein: CASSFDGNTGELFF
V gene: TRBV18; J gene: TRBJ1-4; CDR3 length: 14; clone size: NA; D gene: TRBD1; CDR3 DNA: TGTGCCAGCTCACCAGAACAGGGGGATGAAAAACTGTTTTTT; CDR3 protein: CASSPEQGDEKLFF
V gene: TRBV6-5; J gene: TRBJ2-7; CDR3 length: 15; clone size: NA; D gene: NA; CDR3 DNA: TGTGCCAGCACCTCGCGGATGCGGGCCGCCTACGAGCAGTACTTC; CDR3 protein: CASTSRMRAAYEQYF
V gene: TRBV15; J gene: TRBJ1-1; CDR3 length: 15; clone size: NA; D gene: NA; CDR3 DNA: TGTGCCACCAGCAGAGATCTTTCGGGGAACACTGAAGCTTTCTTT; CDR3 protein: CATSRDLSGNTEAFF
V gene: TRBV5-1; J gene: TRBJ2-2; CDR3 length: 17; clone size: NA; D gene: NA; CDR3 DNA: TGCGCCAGCAGCTTGGCACGTGGGACGGCGTCCACCGGGGAGCTGTTTTTT; CDR3 protein: CASSLARGTASTGELFF
V gene: TRBV5-6; J gene: TRBJ2-7; CDR3 length: 15; clone size: NA; D gene: TRBD2; CDR3 DNA: TGTGCCAGCAGCAGACTAGCGGGACCGCCCTACGAGCAGTACTTC; CDR3 protein: CASSRLAGPPYEQYF
V gene: TRBV2; J gene: TRBJ2-3; CDR3 length: 17; clone size: NA; D gene: NA; CDR3 DNA: TGTGCCAGCATGACCTTACCCCTTACCGGGAGTACAGATACGCAGTATTTT; CDR3 protein: CASMTLPLTGSTDTQYF
V gene: TRBV4-3; J gene: TRBJ2-1; CDR3 length: 17; clone size: NA; D gene: TRBD2; CDR3 DNA: TGCGCCAGCAGCCAAGATACCGGGACTAGGGCTCCGGTAGGGCAGTTCTTC; CDR3 protein: CASSQDTGTRAPVGQFF
V gene: TRBV4-2; J gene: TRBJ2-2; CDR3 length: 18; clone size: NA; D gene: TRBD2; CDR3 DNA: TGTGCCAGCAGCCAAGTACTAGCGGGAGGGCCGTCCGCCGGGGAGCTGTTTTTT; CDR3 protein: CASSQVLAGGPSAGELFF
V gene: TRBV6-4; J gene: TRBJ2-7; CDR3 length: 13; clone size: NA; D gene: NA; CDR3 DNA: TGTGCCAGCAGTGAAACCTCCGGTCACGAGCAGTACTTC; CDR3 protein: CASSETSGHEQYF
V gene: TRBV18; J gene: TRBJ2-3; CDR3 length: 15; clone size: NA; D gene: NA; CDR3 DNA: TGTGCCAGCTCACCACAAAACGGAATCACAGATACGCAGTATTTT; CDR3 protein: CASSPQNGITDTQYF
V gene: TRBV6-5; J gene: TRBJ2-7; CDR3 length: 13; clone size: NA; D gene: NA; CDR3 DNA: TGTGCCAGCAGCCAACAGGACCCCGGGGAGCAGTACTTC; CDR3 protein: CASSQQDPGEQYF
V gene: TRBV4-2; J gene: TRBJ2-3; CDR3 length: 16; clone size: NA; D gene: NA; CDR3 DNA: TGTGCCAGCAGGACCATAAAAGGGCGGGCAACAGATACGCAGTATTTT; CDR3 protein: CASRTIKGRATDTQYF
V gene: TRBV12-5; J gene: TRBJ2-1; CDR3 length: 19; clone size: NA; D gene: NA; CDR3 DNA: TGTGCTAGTGGTTTGGTTCAGCGAAGGCGGGACATTACCTACAATGAGCAGTTCTTC; CDR3 protein: CASGLVQRRRDITYNEQFF